This T cell receptor (beta chain) originates from a study of siplizumab effects on memory and regulatory T cells. This CDR3 has 14 residues. Germline CDR1 SGDLS, CDR2 YYNGEE. Unmatched junction bases numbered 1, after V lost 3 bases and J lost 0 bases. Sequenced by immunoSEQ multiplex PCR; TCRdb stores in-frame clones only, minus some. Of some 73,000 clones in the sample, roughly 93% were seen once. The rearrangement links TRBV9 to TRBJ2-3; 7 bases fit TRBD2. The TCR comes from a human donor in good health. Sequencing used CD8+ T cells sorted from blood. In DNA form, the CDR3 reads TGTGCCAGCAGCGCTAGCGGTAGCACAGATACGCAGTATTTT. Amino acid sequence: CASSASGSTDTQYF.